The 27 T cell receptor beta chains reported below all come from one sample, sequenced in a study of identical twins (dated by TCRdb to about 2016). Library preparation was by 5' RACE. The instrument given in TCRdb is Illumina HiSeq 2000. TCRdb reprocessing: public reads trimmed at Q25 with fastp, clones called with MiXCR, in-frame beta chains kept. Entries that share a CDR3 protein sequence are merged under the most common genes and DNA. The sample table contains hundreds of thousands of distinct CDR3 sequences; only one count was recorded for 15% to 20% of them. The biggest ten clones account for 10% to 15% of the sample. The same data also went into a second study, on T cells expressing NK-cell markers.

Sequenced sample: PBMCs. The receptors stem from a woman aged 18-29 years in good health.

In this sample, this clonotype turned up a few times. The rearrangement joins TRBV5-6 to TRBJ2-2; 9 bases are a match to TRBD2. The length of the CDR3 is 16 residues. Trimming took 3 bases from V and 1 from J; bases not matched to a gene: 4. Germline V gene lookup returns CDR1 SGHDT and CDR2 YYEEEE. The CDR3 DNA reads TGTGCCAGCAGCTCCCCAGCGGGGGGGAACACCGGGGAGCTGTTTTTT. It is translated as CASSSPAGGNTGELFF.

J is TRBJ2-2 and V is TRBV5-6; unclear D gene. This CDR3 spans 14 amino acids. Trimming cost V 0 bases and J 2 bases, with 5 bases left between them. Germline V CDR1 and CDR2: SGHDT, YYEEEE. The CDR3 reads CASSLGYNTGELFF. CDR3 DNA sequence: TGTGCCAGCAGCTTGGGTTATAACACCGGGGAGCTGTTTTTT.

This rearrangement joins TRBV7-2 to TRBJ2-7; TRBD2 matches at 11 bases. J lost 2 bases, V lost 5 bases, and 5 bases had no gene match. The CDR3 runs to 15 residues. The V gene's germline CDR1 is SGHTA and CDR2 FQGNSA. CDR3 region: CASSTWTSGPYEQYF. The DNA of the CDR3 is TGTGCCAGCAGCACCTGGACTAGCGGGCCCTACGAGCAGTACTTC.

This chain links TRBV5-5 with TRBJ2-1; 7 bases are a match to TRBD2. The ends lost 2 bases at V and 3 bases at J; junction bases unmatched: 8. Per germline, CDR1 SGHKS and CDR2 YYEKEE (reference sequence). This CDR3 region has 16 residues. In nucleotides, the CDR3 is TGTGCCAGCAGCTTTTCCGTAGCGGGCAACTACAATGAGCAGTTCTTC. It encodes CASSFSVAGNYNEQFF.

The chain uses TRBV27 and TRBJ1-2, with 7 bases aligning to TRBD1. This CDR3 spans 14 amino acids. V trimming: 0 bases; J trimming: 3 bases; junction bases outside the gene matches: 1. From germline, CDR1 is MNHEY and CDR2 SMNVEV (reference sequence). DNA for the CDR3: TGTGCCAGCAGTTTATCGGGACAGCACTATGGCTACACCTTC. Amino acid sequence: CASSLSGQHYGYTF.

The DNA for the CDR3 is TGTGCCAGCAGGTCTGGGGTGACCTACGAGCAGTACTTC. Protein: CASRSGVTYEQYF. The gene calls are TRBV6-1 and TRBJ2-7; D is unresolved. The CDR3 runs to 13 residues. Germline CDR1 is MNHNS and CDR2 is SASEGT. V gave up 6 bases and J gave up 2 bases, with 11 bases separating them.

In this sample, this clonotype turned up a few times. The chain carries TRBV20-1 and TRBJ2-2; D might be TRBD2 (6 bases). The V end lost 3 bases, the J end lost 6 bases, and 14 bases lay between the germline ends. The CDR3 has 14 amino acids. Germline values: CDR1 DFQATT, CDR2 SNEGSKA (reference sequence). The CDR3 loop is CSASRESGAGELFF. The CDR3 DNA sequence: TGCAGTGCTAGTCGGGAGTCGGGGGCCGGGGAGCTGTTTTTT.

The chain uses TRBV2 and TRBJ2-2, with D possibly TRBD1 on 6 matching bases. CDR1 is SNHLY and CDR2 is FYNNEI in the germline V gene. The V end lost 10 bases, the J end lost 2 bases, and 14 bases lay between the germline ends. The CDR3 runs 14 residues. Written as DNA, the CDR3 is TGTGCCATTCAGGGACACCTAAACACCGGGGAGCTGTTTTTT. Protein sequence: CAIQGHLNTGELFF.

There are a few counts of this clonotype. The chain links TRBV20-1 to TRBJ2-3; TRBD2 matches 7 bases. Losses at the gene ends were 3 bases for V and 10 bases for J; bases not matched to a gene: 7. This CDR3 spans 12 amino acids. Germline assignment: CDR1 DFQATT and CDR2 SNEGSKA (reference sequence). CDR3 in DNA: TGCAGTGCTAGTCTGCGGGAGCAACCGCAGTATTTT. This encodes CSASLREQPQYF.

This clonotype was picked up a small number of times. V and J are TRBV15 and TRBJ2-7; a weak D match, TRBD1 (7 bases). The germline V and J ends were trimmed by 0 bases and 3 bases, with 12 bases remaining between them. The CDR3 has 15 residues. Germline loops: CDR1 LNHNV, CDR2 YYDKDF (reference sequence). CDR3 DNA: TGTGCCACCAGCAGAGACAGGGGGGTAATCTACGAGCAGTACTTC. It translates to CATSRDRGVIYEQYF.

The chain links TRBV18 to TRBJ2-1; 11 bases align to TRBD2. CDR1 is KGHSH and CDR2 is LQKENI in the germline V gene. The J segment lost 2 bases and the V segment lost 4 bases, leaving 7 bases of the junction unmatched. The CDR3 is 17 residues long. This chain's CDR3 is CASSLNLGLAAYNEQFF. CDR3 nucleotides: TGTGCCAGCTCACTAAACTTGGGACTAGCGGCCTACAATGAGCAGTTCTTC.

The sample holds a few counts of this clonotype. This CDR3 reads CSARGHSEPHGEQYF. DNA of the CDR3: TGCAGTGCTAGAGGACACTCCGAACCCCATGGGGAGCAGTACTTC. The J gene is TRBJ2-7, the V gene TRBV20-1, with D uncertain. Trimming stripped 1 base from V and 7 bases from J, with 20 bases between. Germline CDR1 is DFQATT and CDR2 is SNEGSKA (reference sequence). This CDR3 region has 15 residues.

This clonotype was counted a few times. The DNA for the CDR3 is TGCGCCAGCACAGGAGACACCGGTCAAGGCTACACCTTC. The encoded protein is CASTGDTGQGYTF. The chain employs TRBV5-1 and TRBJ1-2, with no clear D. The CDR3 length is 13 residues. Between the trimmed V and J ends, which lost 6 bases and 8 bases, there was a span of 17 bases. In germline, CDR1 is SGHRS, CDR2 YFSETQ.

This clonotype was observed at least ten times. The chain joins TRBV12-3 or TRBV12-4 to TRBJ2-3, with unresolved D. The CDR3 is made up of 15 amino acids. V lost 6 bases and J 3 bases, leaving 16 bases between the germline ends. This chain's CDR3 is CASRRSSSQTDTQYF. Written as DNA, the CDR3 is TGTGCCAGCAGGCGATCTAGTAGTCAAACAGATACGCAGTATTTT.

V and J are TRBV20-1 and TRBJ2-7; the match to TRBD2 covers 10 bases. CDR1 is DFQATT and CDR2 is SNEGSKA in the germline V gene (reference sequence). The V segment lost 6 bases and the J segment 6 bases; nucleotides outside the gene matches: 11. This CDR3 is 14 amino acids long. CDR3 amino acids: CSATPSGRRGEQYF. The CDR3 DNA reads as TGCAGTGCAACCCCTAGCGGGAGACGGGGCGAGCAGTACTTC.

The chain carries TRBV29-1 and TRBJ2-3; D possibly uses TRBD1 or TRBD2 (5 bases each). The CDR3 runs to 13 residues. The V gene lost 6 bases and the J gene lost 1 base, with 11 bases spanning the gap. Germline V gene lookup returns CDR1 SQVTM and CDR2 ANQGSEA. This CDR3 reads CSVTGTGTDTQYF. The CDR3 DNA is TGCAGCGTCACCGGGACCGGCACAGATACGCAGTATTTT.

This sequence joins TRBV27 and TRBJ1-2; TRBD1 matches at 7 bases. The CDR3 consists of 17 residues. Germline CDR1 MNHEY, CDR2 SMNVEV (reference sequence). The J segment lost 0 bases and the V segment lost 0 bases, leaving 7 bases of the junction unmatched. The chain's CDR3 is CASSLSGAGGANYGYTF. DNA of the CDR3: TGTGCCAGCAGTTTATCGGGTGCAGGGGGGGCTAACTATGGCTACACCTTC.

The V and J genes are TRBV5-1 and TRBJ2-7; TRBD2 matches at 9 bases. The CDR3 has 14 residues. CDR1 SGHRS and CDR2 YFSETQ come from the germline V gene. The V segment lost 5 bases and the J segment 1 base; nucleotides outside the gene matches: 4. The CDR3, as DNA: TGCGCCAGCAGGGCTAGCGGGGCTTCCTACGAGCAGTACTTC. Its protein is CASRASGASYEQYF.

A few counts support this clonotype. The chain's CDR3 is CSARGQTSLSYNEQFF. The CDR3 region has the DNA TGCAGTGCTAGGGGGCAGACTAGCCTCTCCTACAATGAGCAGTTCTTC. The chain is built from TRBV20-1 and TRBJ2-1; 7 nucleotides line up with TRBD2. Germline V lookup: CDR1 DFQATT, CDR2 SNEGSKA (reference sequence). V lost 3 bases and J lost 0; bases outside the gene matches: 8. This CDR3 has 16 residues.

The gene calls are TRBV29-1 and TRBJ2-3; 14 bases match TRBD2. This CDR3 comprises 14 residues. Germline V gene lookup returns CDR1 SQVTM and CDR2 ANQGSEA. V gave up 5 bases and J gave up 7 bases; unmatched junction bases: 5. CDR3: CSVRLAGGTNTQYF. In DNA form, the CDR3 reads TGCAGCGTTAGACTAGCGGGGGGGACCAATACGCAGTATTTT.

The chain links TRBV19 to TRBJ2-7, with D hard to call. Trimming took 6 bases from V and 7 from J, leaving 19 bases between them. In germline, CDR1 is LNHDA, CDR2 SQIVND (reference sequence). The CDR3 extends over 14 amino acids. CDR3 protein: CASSPSVELREQYF. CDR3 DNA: TGTGCCAGTAGCCCAAGTGTGGAACTGAGAGAGCAGTACTTC.

The CDR3 DNA follows: TGTGCCAGCAACAAGCGGGAGACAGTGGAGACCCAGTACTTC. The encoded protein is CASNKRETVETQYF. This sequence joins TRBV12-3 or TRBV12-4 and TRBJ2-5; 8 nucleotides line up with TRBD2. This CDR3 contains 14 residues. After removal of 7 bases from V and 5 bases from J, the junction contained 9 bases not matched to a gene.

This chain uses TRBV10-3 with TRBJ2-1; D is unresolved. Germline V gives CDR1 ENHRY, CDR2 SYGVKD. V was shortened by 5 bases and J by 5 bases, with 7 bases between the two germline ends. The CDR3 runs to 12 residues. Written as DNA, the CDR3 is TGTGCCATCAGTCACGGCGACAATGAGCAGTTCTTC. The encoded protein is CAISHGDNEQFF.

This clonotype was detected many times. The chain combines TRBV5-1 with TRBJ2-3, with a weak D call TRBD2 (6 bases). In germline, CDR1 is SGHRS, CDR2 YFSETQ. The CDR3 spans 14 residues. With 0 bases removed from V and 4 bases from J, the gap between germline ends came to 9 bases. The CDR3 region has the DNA TGCGCCAGCAGCTTGGGGCGGGGAGCAGATACGCAGTATTTT. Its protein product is CASSLGRGADTQYF. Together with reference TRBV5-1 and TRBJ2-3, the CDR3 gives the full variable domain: KAGVTQTPRYLIKTRGQQVTLSCSPISGHRSVSWYQQTPGQGLQFLFEYFSETQRNKGNFPGRFSGRQFSNSRSEMNVSTLELGDSALYLCASSLGRGADTQYFGPGTRLTVL.

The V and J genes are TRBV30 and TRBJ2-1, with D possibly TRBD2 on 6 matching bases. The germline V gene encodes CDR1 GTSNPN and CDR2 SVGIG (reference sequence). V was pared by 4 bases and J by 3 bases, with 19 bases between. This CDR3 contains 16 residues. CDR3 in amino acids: CAWMLNRDWIYNEQFF. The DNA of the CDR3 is TGTGCCTGGATGCTGAATCGGGACTGGATCTACAATGAGCAGTTCTTC.

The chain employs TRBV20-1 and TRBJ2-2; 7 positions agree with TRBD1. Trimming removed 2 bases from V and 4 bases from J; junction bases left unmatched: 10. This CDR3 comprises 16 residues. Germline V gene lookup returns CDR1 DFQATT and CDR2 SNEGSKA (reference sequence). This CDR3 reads CSARTQQGLRTGELFF. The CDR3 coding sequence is TGCAGTGCTAGAACACAACAGGGGTTGCGCACCGGGGAGCTGTTTTTT.

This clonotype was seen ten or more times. CDR3 region: CASSLLGTAEAKNIQYF. CDR3 bases: TGTGCCAGCAGCTTGTTGGGGACAGCCGAAGCCAAAAACATTCAGTACTTC. The gene calls are TRBV5-5 and TRBJ2-4; 7 nucleotides match TRBD1. In germline, CDR1 is SGHKS, CDR2 YYEKEE (reference sequence). The CDR3 is made up of 17 amino acids. J lost 0 bases, V lost 1 base, and 7 bases had no gene match.